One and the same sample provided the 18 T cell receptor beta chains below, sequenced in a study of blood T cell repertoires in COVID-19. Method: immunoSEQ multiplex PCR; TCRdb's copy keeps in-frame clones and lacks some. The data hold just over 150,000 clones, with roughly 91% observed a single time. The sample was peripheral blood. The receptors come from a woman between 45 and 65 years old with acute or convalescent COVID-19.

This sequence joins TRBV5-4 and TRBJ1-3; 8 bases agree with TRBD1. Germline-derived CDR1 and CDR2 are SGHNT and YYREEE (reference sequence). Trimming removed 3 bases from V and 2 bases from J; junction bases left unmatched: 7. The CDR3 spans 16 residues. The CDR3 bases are TGTGCCAGCAGCTCACGACAGGGGTACGCTGGAAACACCATATATTTT. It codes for CASSSRQGYAGNTIYF.

CDR3 residues: CASSQQDRGQDTQYF. DNA for the CDR3: TGTGCCAGCAGCCAGCAGGACAGGGGGCAAGATACGCAGTATTTT. The genes are TRBV3-1 (or the pseudogene TRBV3-2) and TRBJ2-3; 11 bases are a match to TRBD1. Germline V lookup: CDR1 LGHDT, CDR2 YNNKEL (reference sequence). Unmatched junction bases numbered 4, after V lost 3 bases and J lost 5 bases. The CDR3 has 15 amino acids.

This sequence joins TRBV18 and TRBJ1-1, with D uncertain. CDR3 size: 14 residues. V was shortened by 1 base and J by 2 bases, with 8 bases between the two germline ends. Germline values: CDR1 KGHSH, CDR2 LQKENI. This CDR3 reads CASSPRWANTEAFF. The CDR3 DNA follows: TGTGCCAGCTCACCACGTTGGGCCAACACTGAAGCTTTCTTT.

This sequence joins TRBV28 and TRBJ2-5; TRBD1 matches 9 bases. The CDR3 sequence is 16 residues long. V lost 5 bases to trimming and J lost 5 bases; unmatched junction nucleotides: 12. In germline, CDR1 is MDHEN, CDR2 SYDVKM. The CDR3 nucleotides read TGTGCCAGCAGTCCCTCCGGGACAGGGTTTCACGAGACCCAGTACTTC. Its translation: CASSPSGTGFHETQYF.

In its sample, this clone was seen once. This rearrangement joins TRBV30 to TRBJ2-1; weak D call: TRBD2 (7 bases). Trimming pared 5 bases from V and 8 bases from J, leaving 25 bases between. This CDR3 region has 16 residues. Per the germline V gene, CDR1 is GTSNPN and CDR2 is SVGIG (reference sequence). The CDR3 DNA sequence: TGTGCCTGGGAGGGACTCCGGGAACGGGGGGCTCATGAGCAGTTCTTC. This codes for CAWEGLRERGAHEQFF. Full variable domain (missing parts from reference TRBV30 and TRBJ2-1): SQTIHQWPATLVQPVGSPLSLECTVEGTSNPNLYWYRQAAGRGLQLLFYSVGIGQISSEVPQNLSASRPQDRQFILSSKKLLLSDSGFYLCAWEGLRERGAHEQFFGPGTRLTVL.

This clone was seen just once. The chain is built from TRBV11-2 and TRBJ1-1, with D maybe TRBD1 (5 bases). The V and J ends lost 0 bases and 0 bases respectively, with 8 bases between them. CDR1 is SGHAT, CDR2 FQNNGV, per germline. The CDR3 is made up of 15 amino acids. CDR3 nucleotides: TGTGCCAGCAGCTTAGACAGGGATATGAACACTGAAGCTTTCTTT. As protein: CASSLDRDMNTEAFF.

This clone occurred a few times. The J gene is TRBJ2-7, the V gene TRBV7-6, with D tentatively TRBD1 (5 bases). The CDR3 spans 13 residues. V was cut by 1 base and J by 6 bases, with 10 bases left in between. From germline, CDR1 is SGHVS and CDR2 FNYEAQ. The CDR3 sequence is CASSLGIQGEQYF. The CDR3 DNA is TGTGCCAGCAGCTTAGGGATTCAGGGCGAGCAGTACTTC.

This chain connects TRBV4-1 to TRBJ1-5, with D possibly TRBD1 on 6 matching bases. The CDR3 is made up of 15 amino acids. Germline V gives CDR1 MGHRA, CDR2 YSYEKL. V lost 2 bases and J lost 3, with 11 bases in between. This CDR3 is CASSQIQGPNQPQHF. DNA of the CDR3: TGCGCCAGCAGCCAAATTCAGGGGCCCAATCAGCCCCAGCATTTT.

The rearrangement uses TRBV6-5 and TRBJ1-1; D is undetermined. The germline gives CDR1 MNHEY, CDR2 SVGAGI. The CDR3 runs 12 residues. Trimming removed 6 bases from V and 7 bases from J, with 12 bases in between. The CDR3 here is CASRSGRDEAFF. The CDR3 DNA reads TGTGCCAGCAGATCCGGACGGGATGAAGCTTTCTTT.

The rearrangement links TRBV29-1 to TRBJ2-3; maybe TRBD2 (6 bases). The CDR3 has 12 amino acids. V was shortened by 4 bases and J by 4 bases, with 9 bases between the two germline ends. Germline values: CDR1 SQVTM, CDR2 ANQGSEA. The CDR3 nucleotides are TGCAGCGTTGCGGGGGAAGCAGATACGCAGTATTTT. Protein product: CSVAGEADTQYF.

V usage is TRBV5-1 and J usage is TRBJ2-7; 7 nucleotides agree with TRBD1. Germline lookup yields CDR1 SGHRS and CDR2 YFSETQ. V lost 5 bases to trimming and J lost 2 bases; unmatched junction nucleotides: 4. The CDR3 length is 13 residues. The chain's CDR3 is CASRGQAPYEQYF. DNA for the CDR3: TGCGCCAGCAGAGGACAGGCCCCCTACGAGCAGTACTTC.

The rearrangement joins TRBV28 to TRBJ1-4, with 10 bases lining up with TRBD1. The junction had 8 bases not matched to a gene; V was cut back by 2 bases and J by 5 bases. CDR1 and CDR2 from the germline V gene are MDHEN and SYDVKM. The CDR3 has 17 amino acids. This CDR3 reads CASSLEGTGQGNEKLFF. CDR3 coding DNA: TGTGCCAGCAGTTTAGAGGGAACGGGACAGGGGAATGAAAAACTGTTTTTT.

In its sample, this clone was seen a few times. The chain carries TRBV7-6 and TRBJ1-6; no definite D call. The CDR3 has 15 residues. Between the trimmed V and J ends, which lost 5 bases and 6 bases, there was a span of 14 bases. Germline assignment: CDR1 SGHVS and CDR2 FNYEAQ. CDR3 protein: CASSPSDGLNSPLHF. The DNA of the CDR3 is TGTGCCAGCAGCCCCTCGGACGGACTTAATTCACCCCTCCACTTT.

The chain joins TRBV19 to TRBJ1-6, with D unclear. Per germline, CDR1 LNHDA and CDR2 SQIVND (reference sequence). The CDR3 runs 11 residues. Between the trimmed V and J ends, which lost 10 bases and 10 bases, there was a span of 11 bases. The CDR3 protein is CANFWRSPLHF. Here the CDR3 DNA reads TGTGCCAACTTTTGGAGGTCACCCCTCCACTTT. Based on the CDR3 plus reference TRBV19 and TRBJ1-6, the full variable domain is DGGITQSPKYLFRKEGQNVTLSCEQNLNHDAMYWYRQDPGQGLRLIYYSQIVNDFQKGDIAEGYSVSREKKESFPLTVTSAQKNPTAFYLCANFWRSPLHFGNGTRLTVT.

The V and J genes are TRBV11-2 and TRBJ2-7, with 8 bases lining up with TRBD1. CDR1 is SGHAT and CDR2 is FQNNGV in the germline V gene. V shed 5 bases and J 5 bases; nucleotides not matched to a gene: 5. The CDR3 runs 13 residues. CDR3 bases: TGTGCCAGCAGCGCAAGGACAGGGAACGAGCAGTACTTC. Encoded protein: CASSARTGNEQYF.

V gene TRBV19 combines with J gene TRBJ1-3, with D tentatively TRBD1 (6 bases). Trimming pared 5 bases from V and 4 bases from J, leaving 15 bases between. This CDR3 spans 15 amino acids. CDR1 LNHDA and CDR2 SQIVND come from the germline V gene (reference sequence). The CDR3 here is CASSSIGQSGNTIYF. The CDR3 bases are TGTGCCAGTAGTTCAATCGGACAGTCAGGAAACACCATATATTTT.

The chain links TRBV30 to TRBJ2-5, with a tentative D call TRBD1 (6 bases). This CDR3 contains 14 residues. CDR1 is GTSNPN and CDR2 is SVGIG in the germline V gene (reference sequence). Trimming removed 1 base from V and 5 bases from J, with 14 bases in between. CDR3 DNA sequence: TGTGCCTGGAGTGGAGGGGGAGACAGCGAGACCCAGTACTTC. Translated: CAWSGGGDSETQYF.

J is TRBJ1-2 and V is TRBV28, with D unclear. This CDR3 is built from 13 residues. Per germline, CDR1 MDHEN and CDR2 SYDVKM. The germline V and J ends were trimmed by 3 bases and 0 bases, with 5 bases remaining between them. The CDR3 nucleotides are TGTGCCAGCAGTTTCGGGACTAACTATGGCTACACCTTC. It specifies CASSFGTNYGYTF.